The clone carrying this T cell receptor beta chain was seen only once. Sequenced by immunoSEQ multiplex PCR; TCRdb stores in-frame clones only, minus some. The sample lists 250,000 to 350,000 clones; roughly three quarters were seen once. These data originate in a study of cytotoxic CD8 clonotypes in ibrutinib-treated CLL. Study in general: The patient breakdown showed roughly ten relapsed/refractory and about 16 treatment-naive cases, with under 18 IGHV unmutated. Responses: approximately 25 partial, 2 complete; after median approximately 67 months, about 14 stayed remitted, some twelve progressed.

Trimming cost V 3 bases and J 0 bases; bases outside gene matches: 12. This CDR3 has 18 residues. Germline CDR1 reads SGDLS; CDR2 reads YYNGEE. The source of this sequence is a human donor with chronic lymphocytic leukemia. This specimen consisted of PBMCs, obtained at disease progression, from a patient treated with ibrutinib. The genes are TRBV9 and TRBJ2-1; 7 bases are shared with TRBD1. In DNA form, the CDR3 reads TGTGCCAGCAGCGCACTAGTAGGGGGCGATCCCTCCTACAATGAGCAGTTCTTC. It translates to CASSALVGGDPSYNEQFF. Variable domain in full (rest from reference TRBV9 and TRBJ2-1): DSGVTQTPKHLITATGQRVTLRCSPRSGDLSVYWYQQSLDQGLQFLIQYYNGEERAKGNILERFSAQQFPDLHSELNLSSLELGDSALYFCASSALVGGDPSYNEQFFGPGTRLTVL.